Each of the 9 T cell receptor beta chains below was sequenced from the same sample in a study of blood T cell repertoires in COVID-19. Here immunoSEQ multiplex PCR was the method, and the copy in TCRdb shows in-frame clones only, minus some. Of some 210,000 clones listed, around 80% are singletons. The sample comprised PBMCs or T cells enriched from blood (not recorded which). The receptors here all came from a man in his thirties or forties with acute COVID-19.

This chain connects TRBV24-1 to TRBJ2-7, with 7 bases that match TRBD2. This CDR3 contains 13 residues. Trimming took 10 bases from V and 2 from J; bases not matched to a gene: 7. In germline, CDR1 is KGHDR, CDR2 SFDVKD. CDR3 nucleotides: TGTGCCACGGAGCGGGACGGGACCTACGAGCAGTACTTC. Translated: CATERDGTYEQYF.

This chain connects TRBV28 to TRBJ1-3; D not certain. The germline gives CDR1 MDHEN, CDR2 SYDVKM. Trimming took off 5 bases at V and 0 bases at J, with 5 bases between the two ends. CDR3 length equals 13 residues. The CDR3 DNA reads as TGTGCCAGCAGTCGGGGCTCTGGAAACACCATATATTTT. Its protein product is CASSRGSGNTIYF.

The chain employs TRBV14 and TRBJ1-2, with D uncertain. The length of the CDR3 is 14 residues. Germline-derived CDR1 and CDR2 are SGHDN and FVKESK. The V gene lost 2 bases and the J gene lost 6 bases, with 13 bases spanning the gap. The CDR3 here is CASSQTLRKDGYTF. CDR3 bases: TGTGCCAGCAGCCAAACTCTGAGGAAAGATGGCTACACCTTC.

This clone was counted between two and nine times. This sequence joins TRBV5-1 and TRBJ2-3; D is perhaps TRBD1 (5 bases). CDR3 length: 15 residues. The V and J ends lost 2 bases and 6 bases respectively, with 16 bases between them. Germline loops: CDR1 SGHRS, CDR2 YFSETQ. Here the CDR3 reads CASSFSGSRPDTQYF. In nucleotides, the CDR3 is TGCGCCAGCAGCTTCTCAGGGTCCCGGCCCGATACGCAGTATTTT.

The rearrangement uses TRBV19 and TRBJ1-4; a possible D gene is TRBD1 (5 bases). Germline V CDR1 and CDR2: LNHDA, SQIVND (reference sequence). V was trimmed by 5 bases and J by 6 bases, leaving 10 bases between them. This CDR3 is 13 amino acids long. CDR3: CASSRQGYEKLFF. DNA of the CDR3: TGTGCCAGTAGTCGGCAGGGTTATGAAAAACTGTTTTTT.

V is TRBV5-5 and J is TRBJ1-2; 10 bases map to TRBD1. This CDR3 is 15 amino acids long. Trimming cost V 4 bases and J 7 bases; bases outside gene matches: 10. From germline, CDR1 is SGHKS and CDR2 YYEKEE (reference sequence). DNA of the CDR3: TGTGCCAGCAGCCCTGAGACAGGGGGCTTTTCTGGCTACACCTTC. Encoded protein: CASSPETGGFSGYTF.

This chain joins TRBV7-2 and TRBJ1-1, with TRBD1 as a possible D gene (6 bases). The CDR3 runs 14 residues. The V and J ends lost 5 bases and 5 bases respectively, with 15 bases between them. Per the germline V gene, CDR1 is SGHTA and CDR2 is FQGNSA. CDR3 nucleotide sequence: TGTGCCAGCAGCCCGTACAGGGCCGGGACTGAAGCTTTCTTT. Translated, it gives CASSPYRAGTEAFF. The full variable domain, its missing parts supplied by reference TRBV7-2 and TRBJ1-1, is GAGVSQSPSNKVTEKGKDVELRCDPISGHTALYWYRQSLGQGLEFLIYFQGNSAPDKSGLPSDRFSAERTGGSVSTLTIQRTQQEDSAVYLCASSPYRAGTEAFFGQGTRLTVV.

The chain links TRBV5-6 to TRBJ2-1; 8 bases match TRBD1. Trimming took 4 bases from V and 14 from J; bases not matched to a gene: 8. The germline V gene encodes CDR1 SGHDT and CDR2 YYEEEE. This CDR3 spans 12 amino acids. CDR3 sequence reads: CASSPGTGNEFF. The CDR3 region has the DNA TGTGCCAGCAGCCCCGGGACAGGTAACGAGTTCTTC. The full variable domain, its missing parts supplied by reference TRBV5-6 and TRBJ2-1, is DAGVTQSPTHLIKTRGQQVTLRCSPKSGHDTVSWYQQALGQGPQFIFQYYEEEERQRGNFPDRFSGHQFPNYSSELNVNALLLGDSALYLCASSPGTGNEFFGPGTRLTVL.

This clone was counted once. V gene TRBV5-1 combines with J gene TRBJ2-6; D is perhaps TRBD1 (6 bases). Trimming removed 4 bases from V and 1 base from J, with 6 bases in between. The germline gives CDR1 SGHRS, CDR2 YFSETQ. The CDR3 extends over 14 amino acids. CDR3 nucleotides: TGCGCCAGCAGCACAGGGTCTGGGGCCAACGTCCTGACTTTC. Translating it yields CASSTGSGANVLTF.